This T cell receptor (beta chain) comes out of a study of T-cell reconstitution after alpha-beta-depleted transplantation in children. CDR3 length: 13 residues. Germline lookup yields CDR1 ENHRY and CDR2 SYGVKD. Trimming took 6 bases from V and 8 from J; bases not matched to a gene: 5. Study-wide results and caveats: Once a year had passed after transplant, T-cell counts and diversity came mostly from newly produced T cells. About two months after transplant, alpha-beta T cells reportedly came from several hundred expanded graft clones. At day 60, the high TCRbeta diversity found in some patients originated from recipient T cells and thymic progenitors that had survived.

Unique molecular identifiers were incorporated when the TCRbeta library was constructed. Via MiXCR, TCRdb re-called the PCR reads, giving one row per CDR3 protein. The table has 120,000 to 150,000 distinct CDR3 sequences, 8.8% seen once. In its sample, this clonotype was seen a few times. Its antigen is undetermined. This receptor was taken from a female patient aged 2 to 10 who had a stem cell transplant for congenital amegakaryocytic thrombocytopenia, so the T cells may come from the graft donor. The chain is built from TRBV10-3 and TRBJ2-1, with 9 bases that match TRBD2. The specimen was PBMCs, mostly from graft donor cells, collected 180 days after TCRalphabeta/CD19-depleted stem cell transplant. DNA for the CDR3: TGTGCCATCAGCCTAGCGGGGCGGGATGAGCAGTTCTTC. This translates into CAISLAGRDEQFF.